Here is one TCR beta chain with its context. This sample includes further DNA sequences coding for the same CDR3. TCRdb's table, derived via immunoSEQ multiplex PCR, lists solely in-frame clones and lacks some. The repertoire holds around 1,100,000 clones, with 60% to 85% as singletons. This CDR3 is built from 13 residues. Germline V gene sequence: CDR1 LNHDA, CDR2 SQIVND (reference sequence). The V and J ends lost 4 bases and 1 base respectively, with 7 bases between them. This entry comes from a study of shared clonotypes between healthy human individuals. This TCR was recovered from a man in his late teens or twenties in good health. Some clones in this sample may be carry-over from other donors' samples. The source material was memory CD4+ T cells from PBMCs. Indicated subset: CD45RA-negative fraction. The gene calls are TRBV19 and TRBJ1-1, with D possibly being TRBD1 (5 bases). CDR3 coding DNA: TGTGCCAGTAGTACGACAGCGAACACTGAAGCTTTCTTT. Its translation: CASSTTANTEAFF.